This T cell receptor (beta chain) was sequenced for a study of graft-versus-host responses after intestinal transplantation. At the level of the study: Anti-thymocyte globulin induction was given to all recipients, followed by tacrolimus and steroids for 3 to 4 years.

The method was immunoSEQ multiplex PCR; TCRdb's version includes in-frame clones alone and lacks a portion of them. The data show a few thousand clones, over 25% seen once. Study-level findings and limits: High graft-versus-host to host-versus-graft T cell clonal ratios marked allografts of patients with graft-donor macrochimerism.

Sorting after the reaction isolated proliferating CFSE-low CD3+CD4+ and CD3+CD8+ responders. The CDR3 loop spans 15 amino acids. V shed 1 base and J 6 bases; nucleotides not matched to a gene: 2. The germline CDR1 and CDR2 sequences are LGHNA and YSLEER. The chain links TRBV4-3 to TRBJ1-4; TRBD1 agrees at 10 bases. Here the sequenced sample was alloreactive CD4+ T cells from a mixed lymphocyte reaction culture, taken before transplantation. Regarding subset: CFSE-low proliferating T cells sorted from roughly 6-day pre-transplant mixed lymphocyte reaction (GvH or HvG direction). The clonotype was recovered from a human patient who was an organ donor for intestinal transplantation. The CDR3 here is CASSQGGQGYEKLFF. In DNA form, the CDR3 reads TGCGCCAGCAGCCAAGGGGGACAGGGGTATGAAAAACTGTTTTTT.